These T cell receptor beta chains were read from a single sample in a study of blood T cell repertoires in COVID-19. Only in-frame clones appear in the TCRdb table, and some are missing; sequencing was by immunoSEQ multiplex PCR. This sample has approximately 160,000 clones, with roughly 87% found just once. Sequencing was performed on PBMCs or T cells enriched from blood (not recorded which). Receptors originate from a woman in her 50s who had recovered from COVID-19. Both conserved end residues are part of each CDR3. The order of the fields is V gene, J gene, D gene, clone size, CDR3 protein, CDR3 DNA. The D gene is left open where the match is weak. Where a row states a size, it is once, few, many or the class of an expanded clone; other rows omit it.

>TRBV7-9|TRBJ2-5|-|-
CASSPPRPPGEETQYF
TGTGCCAGCAGCCCCCCACGCCCTCCAGGTGAGGAGACCCAGTACTTC
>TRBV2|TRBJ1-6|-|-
CASTRDNNNSPLHF
TGTGCCAGCACTCGGGACAATAATAATTCACCCCTCCACTTT
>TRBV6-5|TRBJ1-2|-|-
CASTAGINSYGYTF
TGTGCCAGCACTGCAGGGATCAACTCATATGGCTACACCTTC
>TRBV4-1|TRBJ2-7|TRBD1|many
CASSQASLGTGQYEQYF
TGCGCCAGCAGCCAAGCAAGCCTCGGGACAGGGCAGTACGAGCAGTACTTC
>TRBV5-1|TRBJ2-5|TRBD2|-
CASSLGLAVETQYF
TGCGCCAGCAGCTTGGGACTAGCGGTAGAGACCCAGTACTTC
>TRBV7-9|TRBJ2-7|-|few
CASSLAYGWTEKSSYEQYF
TGTGCCAGCAGCTTAGCGTACGGGTGGACAGAAAAATCTTCGTACGAGCAGTACTTC
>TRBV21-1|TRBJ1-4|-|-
CASRKDSSNEKLFF
TGTGCCAGCCGTAAGGACAGCTCTAATGAAAAACTGTTTTTT
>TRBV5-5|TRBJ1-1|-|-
CASSLREGNTEAFF
TGTGCCAGCAGCTTGAGGGAGGGGAACACTGAAGCTTTCTTT
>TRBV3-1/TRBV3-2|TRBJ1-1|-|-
CASSQVSAGMNTEAFF
TGTGCCAGCAGCCAAGTAAGTGCAGGAATGAACACTGAAGCTTTCTTT
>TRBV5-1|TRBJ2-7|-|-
CASSLWQGSGGEQYF
TGCGCCAGCAGCTTGTGGCAGGGCTCTGGTGGGGAGCAGTACTTC
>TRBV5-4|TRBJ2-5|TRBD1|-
CASSPGTVVAETQYF
TGTGCCAGCAGCCCGGGGACAGTCGTTGCAGAGACCCAGTACTTC
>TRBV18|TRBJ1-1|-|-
CASSPGYETEAFF
TGTGCCAGCTCACCCGGGTACGAGACCGAAGCTTTCTTT
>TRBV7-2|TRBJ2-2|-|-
CASSFVTGGTGELFF
TGTGCCAGCAGCTTTGTCACAGGAGGGACCGGGGAGCTGTTTTTT
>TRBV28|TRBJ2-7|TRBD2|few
CASSRDSSGSSYEQYF
TGTGCCAGCAGCCGAGATTCTAGCGGGAGCTCCTACGAGCAGTACTTC
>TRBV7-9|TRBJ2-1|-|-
CASSFSNNEQFF
TGTGCCAGCAGCTTTTCAAACAATGAGCAGTTCTTC
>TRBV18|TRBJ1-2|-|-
CASSPPADSPMGYTF
TGTGCCAGCTCACCACCGGCGGACAGCCCTATGGGCTACACCTTC
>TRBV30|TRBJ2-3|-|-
CAWSPRTDTQYF
TGTGCCTGGAGCCCCAGAACAGATACGCAGTATTTT
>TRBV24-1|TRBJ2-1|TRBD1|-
CATGTGPYNEQFF
TGTGCCACCGGGACAGGGCCTTACAATGAGCAGTTCTTC
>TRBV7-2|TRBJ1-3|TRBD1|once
CASSFGTAFSGNTIYF
TGTGCCAGCAGCTTCGGGACAGCCTTCTCTGGAAACACCATATATTTT
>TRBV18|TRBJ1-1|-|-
CASQGQGGDTEAFF
TGTGCCAGCCAGGGGCAGGGAGGGGACACTGAAGCTTTCTTT
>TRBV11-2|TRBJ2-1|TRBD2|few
CASSLYGLAGYNEQFF
TGTGCCAGCAGCTTATACGGCCTAGCGGGTTACAATGAGCAGTTCTTC
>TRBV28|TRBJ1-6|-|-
CASTLRNSPLHF
TGTGCCAGCACACTACGTAATTCACCCCTCCACTTT
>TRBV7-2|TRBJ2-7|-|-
CASSLAYREYEQYF
TGTGCCAGCAGCCTAGCTTACAGAGAATACGAGCAGTACTTC
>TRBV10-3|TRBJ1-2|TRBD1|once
CAISGRQGRIDGYTF
TGTGCCATCAGTGGGCGACAGGGTCGAATCGATGGCTACACCTTC
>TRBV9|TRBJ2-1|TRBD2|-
CASSAQTLLAGGGNEQFF
TGTGCCAGCAGCGCCCAGACCCTCCTAGCGGGAGGTGGGAATGAGCAGTTCTTC
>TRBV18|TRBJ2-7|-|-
CASSPTDRAVSYEQYF
TGTGCCAGCTCACCAACGGACAGAGCGGTATCCTACGAGCAGTACTTC
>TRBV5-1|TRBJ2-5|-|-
CASREGVTMSTQYF
TGCGCCAGCAGGGAAGGGGTAACCATGAGCACCCAGTACTTC
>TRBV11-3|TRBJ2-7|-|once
CASSLVGWGRGPTYEQYF
TGTGCCAGCAGCTTAGTAGGGTGGGGCCGCGGACCTACCTACGAGCAGTACTTC
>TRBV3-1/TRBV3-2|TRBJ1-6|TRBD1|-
CASSRIPGQDNSPLHF
TGTGCCAGCAGCCGGATCCCGGGACAGGATAATTCACCCCTCCACTTT
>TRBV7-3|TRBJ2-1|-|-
CASSPFRGPYNEQFF
TGTGCCAGCAGCCCATTCAGGGGCCCCTACAATGAGCAGTTCTTC
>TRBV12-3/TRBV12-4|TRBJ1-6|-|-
CASSLEGPLHF
TGTGCCAGCAGTCTGGAGGGACCCCTCCACTTT